This entry concerns a single T cell receptor beta chain. Its antigen is currently unknown. The data are from a study of OX40 agonist ivuxolimab in advanced cancers. Study-level results: At 0.1 to 3.0 mg/kg and by week 6, clonal expansion occurred in CD4+ and CD8+ blood T cells.

The protocol was immunoSEQ multiplex PCR, while the TCRdb copy is restricted to in-frame clones and leaves out a portion. In the table there are just under 95,000 clones, roughly 84% of which are singletons. The CDR3 spans 15 residues. This clonotype was obtained from an adult with an advanced solid tumor such as melanoma, head and neck, liver or kidney cancer. The input for sequencing was CD4+ or CD8+ T cells sorted from blood, taken in a trial of the OX40 agonist ivuxolimab. The chain uses TRBV21-1 and TRBJ1-2; TRBD1 is the table's D call, not checked against the DNA. TRBV21-1 is assigned pseudogene status. The chain's CDR3 is CASSNIEGADYGYTF. The CDR3 DNA reads TGTGCCAGCAGCAATATCGAAGGGGCAGACTATGGCTACACCTTC.